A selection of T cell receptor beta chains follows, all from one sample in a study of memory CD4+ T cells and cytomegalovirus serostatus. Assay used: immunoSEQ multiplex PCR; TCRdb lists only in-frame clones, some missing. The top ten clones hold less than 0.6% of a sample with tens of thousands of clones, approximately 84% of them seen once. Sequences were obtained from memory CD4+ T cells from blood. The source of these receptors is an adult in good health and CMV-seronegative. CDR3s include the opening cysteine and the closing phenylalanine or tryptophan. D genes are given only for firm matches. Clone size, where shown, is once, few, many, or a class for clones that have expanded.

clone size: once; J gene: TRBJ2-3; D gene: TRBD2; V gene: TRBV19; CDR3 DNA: TGTGCCAGTAGTACTAGCGGGAGCACAGATACGCAGTATTTT; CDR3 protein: CASSTSGSTDTQYF
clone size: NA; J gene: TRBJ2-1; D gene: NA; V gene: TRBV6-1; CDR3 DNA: TGTGCCAGCAGTGAAAGCTGGGGGGACAGAAGAAATGAGCAGTTCTTC; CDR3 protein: CASSESWGDRRNEQFF
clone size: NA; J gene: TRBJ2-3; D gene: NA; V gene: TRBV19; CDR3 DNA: TGTGCCAGTAGTGTACATCGAGGGAGTGGGGGCACAGATACGCAGTATTTT; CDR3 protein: CASSVHRGSGGTDTQYF
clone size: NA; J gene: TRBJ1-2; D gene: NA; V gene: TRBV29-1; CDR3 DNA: TGCAGCGTTACCGTGGAGGGGCGAGGCTACACCTTC; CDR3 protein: CSVTVEGRGYTF
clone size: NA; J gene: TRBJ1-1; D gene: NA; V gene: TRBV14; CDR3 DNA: TGTGCCAGCAGCCAAAGGACAGTTTCGAAGGGGACTGAAGCTTTCTTT; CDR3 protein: CASSQRTVSKGTEAFF
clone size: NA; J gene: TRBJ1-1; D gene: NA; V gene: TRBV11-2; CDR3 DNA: TGTGCCAGCAGCTTAGCCGGGGTTCCCGAAGCTTTCTTT; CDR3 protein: CASSLAGVPEAFF
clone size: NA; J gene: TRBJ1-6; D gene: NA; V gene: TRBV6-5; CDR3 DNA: TGTGCCAGCAGGGCCAGTTGGCCCCTCCACTTT; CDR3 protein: CASRASWPLHF
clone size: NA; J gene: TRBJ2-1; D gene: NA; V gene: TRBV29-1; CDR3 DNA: TGCAGCGTTATGCCGGGCAATGAGCAGTTCTTC; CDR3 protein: CSVMPGNEQFF
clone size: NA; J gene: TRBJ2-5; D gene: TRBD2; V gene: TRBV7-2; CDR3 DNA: TGTGCCAGCAGAGAGCGGGGGAGGGGGGGGACCCAGTACTTC; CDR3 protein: CASRERGRGGTQYF
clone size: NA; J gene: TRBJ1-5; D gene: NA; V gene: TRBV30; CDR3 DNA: TGTGCCTGGAGTGTTTTAGGTGGGAATCAGCCCCAGCATTTT; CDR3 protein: CAWSVLGGNQPQHF
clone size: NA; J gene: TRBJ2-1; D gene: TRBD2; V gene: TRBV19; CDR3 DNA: TGTGCCAGTAGCACTCTTGCTAGCGGGGGCACCTTGTTGGCTTATGAGCAGTTCTTC; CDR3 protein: CASSTLASGGTLLAYEQFF
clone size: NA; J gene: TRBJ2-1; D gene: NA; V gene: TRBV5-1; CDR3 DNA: TGCGCCAGCAGCTTGGCGCTAAACTCCCCCGATGAGCAGTTCTTC; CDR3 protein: CASSLALNSPDEQFF
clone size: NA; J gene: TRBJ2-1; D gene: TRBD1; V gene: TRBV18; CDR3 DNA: TGTGCCAGCTCACCATACGGTCCCGGACAGGGAAGCCCGATCCGCAATGAGCAGTTCTTC; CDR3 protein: CASSPYGPGQGSPIRNEQFF
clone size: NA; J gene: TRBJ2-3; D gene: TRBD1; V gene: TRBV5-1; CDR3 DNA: TGCGCCAGCAGGCCGGGACAGGGGGACACAGATACGCAGTATTTT; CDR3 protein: CASRPGQGDTDTQYF
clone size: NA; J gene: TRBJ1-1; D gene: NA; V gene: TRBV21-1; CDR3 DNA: TGTGCCAGCAGCCCGGGGACCAACTCGAACACTGAAGCTTTCTTT; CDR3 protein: CASSPGTNSNTEAFF
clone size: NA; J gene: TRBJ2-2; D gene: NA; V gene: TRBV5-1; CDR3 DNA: TGCGCCAGCAGTTTTACTAGCAAGGCCGGGGAGCTGTTTTTT; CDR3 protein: CASSFTSKAGELFF
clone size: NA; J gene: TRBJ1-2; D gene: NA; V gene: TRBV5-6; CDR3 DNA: TGTGCCAGCAGCCGTGATACTAACTATGGCTACACCTTC; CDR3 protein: CASSRDTNYGYTF
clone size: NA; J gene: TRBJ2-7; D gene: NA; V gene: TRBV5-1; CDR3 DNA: TGCGCCAGCAGCCCCGGGACGTCGTCCTACGAGCAGTACTTC; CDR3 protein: CASSPGTSSYEQYF
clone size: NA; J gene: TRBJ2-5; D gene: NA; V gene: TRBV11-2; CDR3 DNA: TGTGCCAGCAGCCCCCGTGGGGGCGGAGAGACCCAGTACTTC; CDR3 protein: CASSPRGGGETQYF
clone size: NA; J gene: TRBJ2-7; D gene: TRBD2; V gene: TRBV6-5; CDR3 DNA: TGTGCCAGCAGCGACGGCGGGGGGGATTACGAGCAGTACTTC; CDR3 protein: CASSDGGGDYEQYF
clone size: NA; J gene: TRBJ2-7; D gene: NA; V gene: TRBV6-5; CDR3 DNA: TGTGCCAGCAGCCAAGGGGGCGAGCAGTACTTC; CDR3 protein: CASSQGGEQYF
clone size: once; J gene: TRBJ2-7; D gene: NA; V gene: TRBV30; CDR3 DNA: TGTGCCTGGAGTGCCAGTATTACCTACGAGCAGTACTTC; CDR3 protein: CAWSASITYEQYF
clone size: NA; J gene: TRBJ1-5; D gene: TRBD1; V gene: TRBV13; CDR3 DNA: TGTGCCAGCAGCTACAATGGACAGGGGGCGCGGGATCAGCCCCAGCATTTT; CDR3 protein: CASSYNGQGARDQPQHF
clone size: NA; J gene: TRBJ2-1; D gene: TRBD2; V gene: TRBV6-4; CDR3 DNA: TGTGCCAGCAGTGCACTAGCGGGGGGGTATATTGGTGAGCAGTTCTTC; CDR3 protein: CASSALAGGYIGEQFF
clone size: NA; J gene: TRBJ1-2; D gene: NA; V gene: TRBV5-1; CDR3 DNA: TGCGCCAGCAGCGGGGAGGGGTTGAGTGGCTACACCTTC; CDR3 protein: CASSGEGLSGYTF
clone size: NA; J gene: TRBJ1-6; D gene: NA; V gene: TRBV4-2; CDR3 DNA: TGTGCCAGCAGCTTAGGCCCTCTAAATTCACCCCTCCACTTT; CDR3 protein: CASSLGPLNSPLHF
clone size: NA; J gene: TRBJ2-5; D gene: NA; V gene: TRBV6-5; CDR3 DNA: TGTGCCACCAAAACAACCCAAGAGACCCAGTACTTC; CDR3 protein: CATKTTQETQYF
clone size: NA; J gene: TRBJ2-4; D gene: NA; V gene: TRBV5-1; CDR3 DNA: TGCGCCAGCAGTCCACTCACGGGAGTAAACATTCAGTACTTC; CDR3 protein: CASSPLTGVNIQYF
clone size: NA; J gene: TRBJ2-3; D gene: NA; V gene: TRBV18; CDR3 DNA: TGTGCCAGCTCACCACTGAGCTTAGATAGGACAGATACGCAGTATTTT; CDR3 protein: CASSPLSLDRTDTQYF
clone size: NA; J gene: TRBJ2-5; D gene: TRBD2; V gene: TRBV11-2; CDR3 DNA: TGTGCCAGCAGCATCCAGGGTAGCGGGGTGTTGGAGACCCAGTACTTC; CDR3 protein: CASSIQGSGVLETQYF
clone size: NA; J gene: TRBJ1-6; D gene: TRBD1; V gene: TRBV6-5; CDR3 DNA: TGTGCCAGCAGACACCCCGCAGGGGGGTATGGACCCCTCCACTTT; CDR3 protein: CASRHPAGGYGPLHF
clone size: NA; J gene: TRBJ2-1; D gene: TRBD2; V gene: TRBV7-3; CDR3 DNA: TGTGCCAGCAGCTTATTTCCAGCGGGGGCCTCGAATGAGCAGTTCTTC; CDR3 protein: CASSLFPAGASNEQFF
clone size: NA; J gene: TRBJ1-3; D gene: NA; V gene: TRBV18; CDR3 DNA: TGTGCCAGCTCATCCGACCCGGGCGGAAACACCATATATTTT; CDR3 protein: CASSSDPGGNTIYF
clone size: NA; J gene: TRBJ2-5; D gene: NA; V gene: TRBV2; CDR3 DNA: TGTGCCACCGGGTTCGCCCAAGAGACCCAGTACTTC; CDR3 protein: CATGFAQETQYF
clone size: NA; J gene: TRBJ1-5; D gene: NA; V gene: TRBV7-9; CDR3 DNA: TGTGCCAGCAGCTTAGGTGGCGGTAGCAATCAGCCCCAGCATTTT; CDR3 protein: CASSLGGGSNQPQHF
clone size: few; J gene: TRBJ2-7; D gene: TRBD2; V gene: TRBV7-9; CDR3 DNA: TGTGCCAGCAGCCCCGGGACTACCGATCCTCCGTACTTC; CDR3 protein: CASSPGTTDPPYF
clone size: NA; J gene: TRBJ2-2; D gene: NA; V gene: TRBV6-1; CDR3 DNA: TGTGCCAGCACGATACAGGGATCCACCGGGGAGCTGTTTTTT; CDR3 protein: CASTIQGSTGELFF
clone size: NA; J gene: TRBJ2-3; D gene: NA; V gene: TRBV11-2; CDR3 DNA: TGTGCCAGCAGCTTAGGTGCGGTCCCCACAGATACGCAGTATTTT; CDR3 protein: CASSLGAVPTDTQYF
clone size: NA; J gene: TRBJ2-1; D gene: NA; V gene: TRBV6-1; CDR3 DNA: TGTGCCAGCAGCCTCCTAGGGGGTTCCAACAATGAGCAGTTCTTC; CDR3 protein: CASSLLGGSNNEQFF
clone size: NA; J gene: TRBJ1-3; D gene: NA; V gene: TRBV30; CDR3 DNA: TGTGCCTGGAGCCAAAGGGAGGATCCTGGAAACACCATATATTTT; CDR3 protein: CAWSQREDPGNTIYF
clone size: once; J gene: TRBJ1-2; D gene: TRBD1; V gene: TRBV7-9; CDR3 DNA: TGTGCCAGCAGCCGGACAGGGAATTACGGCTACACCTTC; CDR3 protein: CASSRTGNYGYTF
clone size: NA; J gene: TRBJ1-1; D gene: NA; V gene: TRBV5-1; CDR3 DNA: TGCGCCAGCAGCTTGGCCATGGAAAACACTGAAGCTTTCTTT; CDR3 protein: CASSLAMENTEAFF
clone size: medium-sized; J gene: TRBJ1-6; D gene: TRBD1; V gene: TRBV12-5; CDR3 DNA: TGTGCTAGTGGTTGGGACAGGGGGACACCCCTCCACTTT; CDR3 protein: CASGWDRGTPLHF
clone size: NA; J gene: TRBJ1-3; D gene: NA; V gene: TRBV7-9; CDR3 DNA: TGTGCCAGCAGCTTAGACAGGGTCGGAAACACCATATATTTT; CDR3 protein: CASSLDRVGNTIYF
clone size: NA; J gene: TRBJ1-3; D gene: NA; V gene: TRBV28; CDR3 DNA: TGTGCCAGCAGTTTAGGGGCGCGGGGAAACACCATATATTTT; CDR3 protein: CASSLGARGNTIYF
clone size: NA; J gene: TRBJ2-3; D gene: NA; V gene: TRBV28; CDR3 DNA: TGTGCCAGCAGTTTATTTCAGGGGAAGCAGTATTTT; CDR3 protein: CASSLFQGKQYF
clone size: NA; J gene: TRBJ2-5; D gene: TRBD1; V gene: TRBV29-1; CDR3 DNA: TGCAGCGTCGCCCGGGACAGGAGTGGGGGAAAGACCCAGTACTTC; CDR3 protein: CSVARDRSGGKTQYF
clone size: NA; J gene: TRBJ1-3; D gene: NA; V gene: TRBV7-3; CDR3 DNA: TGTGCCAGCAGCTTAACTTTGGGGGACACCATATATTTT; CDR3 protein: CASSLTLGDTIYF
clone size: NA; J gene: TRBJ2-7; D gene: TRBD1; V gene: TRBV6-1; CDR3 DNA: TGTGCCAGCAGAGAGCCGGGACAGGGGGGGTACGAGCAGTACTTC; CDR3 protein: CASREPGQGGYEQYF
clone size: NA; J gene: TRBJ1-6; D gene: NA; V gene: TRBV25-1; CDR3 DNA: TGTGCCAGCAGTCTCTGGGACGACGGTTCACCCCTCCACTTT; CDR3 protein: CASSLWDDGSPLHF
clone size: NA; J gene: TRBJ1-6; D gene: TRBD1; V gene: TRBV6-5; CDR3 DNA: TGTGCCAGCAGTTACTCGATGACACAGGGGGCTTCACCCCTCCACTTT; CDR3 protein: CASSYSMTQGASPLHF
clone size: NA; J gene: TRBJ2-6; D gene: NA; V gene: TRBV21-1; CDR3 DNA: TGTGCCAGCAGCCAGTCAGGGTGTGGGGCCAACGTCCTGACTTTC; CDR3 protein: CASSQSGCGANVLTF